Listed here is a single T cell receptor (beta chain). Other DNA sequences in this specimen translate into the identical CDR3. The data stem from a study of shared clonotypes between healthy human individuals. Trimming removed 3 bases from V and 2 bases from J, with 8 bases in between. Germline CDR1 reads SGHRS; CDR2 reads YFSETQ. This CDR3 is 13 amino acids long. An approximately 210 ng quantity of DNA, around 30,000 T cell genomes, went into the sorted-subset replicate PCRs. Libraries were prepared by immunoSEQ multiplex PCR; TCRdb keeps only in-frame clonotypes and omits some of them. Of about 2,500,000 clones in the sample, over 85% were seen once.

The chain is built from TRBV5-1 and TRBJ1-1, with D hard to call. Sample: naive CD4+ T cells sorted from blood. Regarding subset: CD45RA+ positively selected. The source of this sequence is a young man in good health. CDR3 sequence: CASSSTANTEAFF. CDR3 nucleotide sequence: TGCGCCAGCAGCTCAACCGCAAACACTGAAGCTTTCTTT.